The rows below give T cell receptor beta chains drawn from one sample of a study of glioma-infiltrating T cells after dendritic cell vaccination. Sequencing used immunoSEQ multiplex PCR; TCRdb keeps in-frame clones, though not all of them. The sample gives about 92,000 clones, 65% to 90% of which show up once; 15% to 19% is in the top ten. This material consisted of blood, taken before dendritic cell vaccination. These receptors were obtained from a human donor with glioblastoma. The conserved cysteine and the conserved F or W are not part of the CDR3 here.

j_call v_call cdr3_aa
TRBJ1-3 TRBV7-9 ASSLAGGPSGNTIY
TRBJ2-1 TRBV28 ASSSDRDSVGDEQF
TRBJ2-5 TRBV19 ASSIDIQETQY
TRBJ1-2 TRBV28 ASNQDIHGYT
TRBJ2-1 TRBV27 ASSQQNEQF
TRBJ1-2 TRBV7-2 ASSLSQGIYGYT
TRBJ1-5 TRBV12-2 ASRLRTEEGNQPQH
NA TRBV29-1 SVALDSYEQY
TRBJ2-2 TRBV19 ASSVLSNTGELF
TRBJ1-4 TRBV7-9 ASSLPGGGLEKLF
TRBJ1-5 TRBV19 ASSITSGGRNQPQH
TRBJ1-1 TRBV6-5 ASGRVQGGNTEAF
TRBJ2-7 TRBV30 AWSALPGLAGTAYEQY
TRBJ1-1 TRBV7-9 ASSSGGSEAF
TRBJ2-2 TRBV29-1 SGAGANTGELF
TRBJ2-3 TRBV7-9 ASSMRKTPGGAADTQY
TRBJ2-1 TRBV6-6 ASRGRAYNEQF
TRBJ2-3 TRBV7-3 ASSLGLAGGPGSTQY
TRBJ1-5 TRBV27 ASRSTGGYQPQH
TRBJ1-2 TRBV5-3 ATYDNRDLNYGYT
TRBJ2-1 TRBV19 ASSKSRGGEWDEQF
TRBJ1-2 TRBV13 ASRTGRANYGYT
TRBJ1-1 TRBV7-8 ASSLGGTGSSTEAF
TRBJ2-2 TRBV9 ASSAITGELF
TRBJ2-6 TRBV27 ASSLSGANVLT
TRBJ2-7 TRBV14 ASSPGAGIGLGEQY
TRBJ1-3 TRBV5-4 ASSLAPSASGNTIY
TRBJ2-7 TRBV19 ASSNRYEQY
TRBJ1-3 TRBV5-8 ASNKGQGSGNTIY
TRBJ1-1 TRBV5-4 ASSLGGTSRAF
TRBJ2-5 TRBV2 ASTEGLAGGTETQY
TRBJ1-2 TRBV6-6 ASSDADRAYGYT
TRBJ2-7 TRBV19 ASSDGTFLGEQY
TRBJ1-1 TRBV9 ASSVIMSGGTEAF
TRBJ1-2 TRBV21-1 ASSKVLTGGWYGYT
TRBJ2-3 TRBV25-1 ASSVGGGRDTQY
TRBJ2-3 TRBV27 ASSYLFTQLDGTRQGGPDTQY
TRBJ1-1 TRBV9 ASSTGSTEAF
TRBJ1-4 TRBV4-1 ASSQTTGGLAEKLF
TRBJ1-1 TRBV6-5 ATAGRDRPNTEAF
TRBJ2-3 TRBV20-1 SAFPDTQY
TRBJ2-2 TRBV9 ASSETPGTHTGELF
TRBJ2-1 TRBV29-1 SVEDRGDEQF
TRBJ2-4 TRBV5-1 ASSHRQGGKNIQY
TRBJ1-2 TRBV5-6 ASSWDGQGINYGYT
TRBJ1-2 TRBV27 ASSFGTGVGYGYT
TRBJ2-5 TRBV29-1 SVLLQRETQY
TRBJ1-3 TRBV6-9 ASSYSMGRIGSGNTIY
TRBJ2-6 TRBV4-1 ASSLGSGANVLT
TRBJ2-7 TRBV19 ASSLLAGRGYEQY
TRBJ2-7 TRBV6-4 ASSDSADRSAYEQY
TRBJ1-5 TRBV5-1 ASSSRGGQPQH
TRBJ1-1 TRBV4-3 ASSQGVMGGAYTEAF
TRBJ2-3 TRBV4-2 ASSIAASGRTDTQY
TRBJ1-1 TRBV5-5 ASSPEGGLGTEAF
TRBJ2-5 TRBV27 ASKNPGQGASGDQY
TRBJ2-2 TRBV20-1 SAPRHGELF
TRBJ2-7 TRBV6-5 ASSRDRVYEQY